This is a list of T cell receptor beta chains from one sample in a study of PD-L1 blockade in urothelial cancer. Generated by immunoSEQ multiplex PCR, the TCRdb table keeps only in-frame clones and is missing some. Here the sample spans around 56,000 clones, around 83% being singletons. The material sequenced was PBMCs, taken around atezolizumab (anti-PD-L1) treatment. The receptor source for this set is a man over 45 with urothelial cancer. Each CDR3 is given with its conserved first and last residue. The D gene is left open where the match is weak. A clone size is listed for some rows: how often the clone was seen (once, few, many), or a class if it is expanded.

>TRBJ2-7|-|TRBD2|TRBV28
TGTGCCAGCAGTCCCGGGGCAGGACTAGCGGGAGGGTACGAGCAGTACTTC
CASSPGAGLAGGYEQYF
>TRBJ1-3|once|-|TRBV6-1
TGTGCCAGCAGTGTCCAGGGAAACACCATATATTTT
CASSVQGNTIYF
>TRBJ2-3|once|TRBD2|TRBV30
TGTGCCTGGAAACAGACTAGCAGTTCCACAGATACGCAGTATTTT
CAWKQTSSSTDTQYF
>TRBJ2-1|-|TRBD1|TRBV7-3
TGTGCCAGCAGCTGGGACAGCACCTACAATGAGCAGTTCTTC
CASSWDSTYNEQFF
>TRBJ1-1|-|TRBD1|TRBV19
TGTGCCAGTAGCCAGGGACAGAGATCGAACACTGAAGCTTTCTTT
CASSQGQRSNTEAFF
>TRBJ2-2|-|-|TRBV9
TGTGCCAGCAGCGTAGCTACGGGGGGCGCCGGGGAGCTGTTTTTT
CASSVATGGAGELFF
>TRBJ1-2|once|TRBD1|TRBV7-2
TGTGCCAGCAGCTTAGCTACGACAGGGTTCCATGGCTACACCTTC
CASSLATTGFHGYTF
>TRBJ1-4|once|-|TRBV4-1
TGCGCCAGCAGCCAAGGTCCCGGCGGCATTGGCGAAAAACTGTTTTTT
CASSQGPGGIGEKLFF
>TRBJ1-2|once|-|TRBV27
TGTGCCAGCAGCCCCACACGTAACTATGGCTACACCTTC
CASSPTRNYGYTF
>TRBJ2-3|-|-|TRBV6-6
TGTGCCAGCAGTCAACAGGCTCCCGGCACAGATACGCAGTATTTT
CASSQQAPGTDTQYF
>TRBJ2-3|-|-|TRBV19
TGTGCCAGTAGTATTAGGAGGGGCGGCACAGATACGCAGTATTTT
CASSIRRGGTDTQYF
>TRBJ2-3|-|TRBD2|TRBV7-3
TGTGCCAGTTCTACAGGGACTAGCGGGAGGATGACAGATACGCAGTATTTT
CASSTGTSGRMTDTQYF
>TRBJ1-5|few|-|TRBV14
TGTGCCAGCAGCCAAGAATCCGGTCAGCCCCAGCATTTT
CASSQESGQPQHF
>TRBJ1-1|-|TRBD1|TRBV6-1
TGTGCCGGAAAGGGACAGGGAAACACTGAAGCTTTCTTT
CAGKGQGNTEAFF
>TRBJ2-7|-|TRBD1|TRBV5-5
TGTGCCAGCAGCTTGTCGTTCTACGGACAGGGCGAAATGTACGAGCAGTACTTC
CASSLSFYGQGEMYEQYF
>TRBJ2-1|-|TRBD2|TRBV18
TGTGCCAGCTCACCACTACCCCGGACTAGCGGGCTATACAATGAGCAGTTCTTC
CASSPLPRTSGLYNEQFF
>TRBJ1-2|-|TRBD1|TRBV20-1
TGCAGTGCGGGGACAGGCCGCGGCTACACCTTC
CSAGTGRGYTF
>TRBJ1-6|-|-|TRBV7-2
TGTGCCAGCAGCCGAGCGATCGGGGCCTATAATTCACCCCTCCACTTT
CASSRAIGAYNSPLHF